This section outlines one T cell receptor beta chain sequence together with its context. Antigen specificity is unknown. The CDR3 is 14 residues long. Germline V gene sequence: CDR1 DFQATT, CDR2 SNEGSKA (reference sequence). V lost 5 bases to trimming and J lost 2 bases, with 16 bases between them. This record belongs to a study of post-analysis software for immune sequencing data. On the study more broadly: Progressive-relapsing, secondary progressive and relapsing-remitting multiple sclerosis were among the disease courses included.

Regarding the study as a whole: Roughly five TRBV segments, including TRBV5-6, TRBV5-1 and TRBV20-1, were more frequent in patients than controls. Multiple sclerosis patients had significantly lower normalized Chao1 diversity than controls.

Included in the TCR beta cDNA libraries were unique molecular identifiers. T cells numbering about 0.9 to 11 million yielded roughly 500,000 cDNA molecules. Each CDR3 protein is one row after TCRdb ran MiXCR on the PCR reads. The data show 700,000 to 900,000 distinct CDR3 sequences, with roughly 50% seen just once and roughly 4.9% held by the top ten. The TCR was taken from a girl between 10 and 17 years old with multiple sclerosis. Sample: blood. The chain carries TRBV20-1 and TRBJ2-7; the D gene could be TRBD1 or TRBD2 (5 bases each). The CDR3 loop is CSAPLSGGTYEQYF. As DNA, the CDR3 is TGCAGTGCTCCTCTCAGTGGGGGTACCTACGAGCAGTACTTC.